These 8 T cell receptor beta chains share one sample of origin, sequenced in a study of memory CD4+ T cells and cytomegalovirus serostatus (dated by TCRdb to the late 2010s). Libraries came from the immunoSEQ multiplex PCR assay. What TCRdb holds here is the immuneACCESS table cut down to in-frame rearrangements. Part of the clones is not present; checked against another copy, under half of the missing clones reflect an unresolved V gene, and the others are unexplained. The sample records tens of thousands of clones, under 80% of which are singletons. The ten most abundant clones make up about 0.79% of the sample. Single viable CD3+CD4+CD8-CD45RO+ cells were sorted as memory CD4+ T cells on a FACSAria II. The sample comprised memory CD4+ T cells from blood. The receptors come from an adult in good health and CMV-seronegative.

Comments on this clone: A junction boundary mismatches the germline segment, possibly from a read error. The gene calls are TRBV7-9 and TRBJ1-2; maybe TRBD1 (6 bases). Germline V gene sequence: CDR1 SEHNR, CDR2 FQNEAQ (reference sequence). The CDR3 has 14 residues. The DNA of the CDR3 is TGTGCCAGCAGCCGAGGAGGGGGTTCGTATGGCTACGCCTTC. This codes for CASSRGGGSYGYAF.

The CDR3 coding sequence is TGTGCCAGCAGCTTAGGATGGGAAATAAGGACTAATGAAAAACTGTTTTTT. Protein product: CASSLGWEIRTNEKLFF. The chain carries TRBV7-9 and TRBJ1-4; D gene uncertain. Germline V lookup: CDR1 SEHNR, CDR2 FQNEAQ (reference sequence). V was cut by 1 base and J by 2 bases, with 14 bases left in between. CDR3 size: 17 residues.

The genes are TRBV7-8 and TRBJ2-7, with 10 bases that match TRBD2. The ends lost 0 bases at V and 1 base at J; junction bases unmatched: 3. The CDR3 totals 16 residues. The V gene's germline CDR1 is SGHVS and CDR2 FQNEAQ. CDR3 protein: CASSLALAGVSYEQYF. For the CDR3, the DNA is TGTGCCAGCAGCTTAGCCCTAGCGGGGGTTTCCTACGAGCAGTACTTC. The full variable domain, with the rest looked up from reference TRBV7-8 and TRBJ2-7, is GAGVSQSPRYKVAKRGQDVALRCDPISGHVSLFWYQQALGQGPEFLTYFQNEAQLDKSGLPSDRFFAERPEGSVSTLKIQRTQQEDSAVYLCASSLALAGVSYEQYFGPGTRLTVT.

The chain joins TRBV7-2 to TRBJ2-7; 8 nucleotides match TRBD1. This CDR3 is 15 amino acids long. V gave up 4 bases and J gave up 4 bases; unmatched junction bases: 9. Germline assignment: CDR1 SGHTA and CDR2 FQGNSA. DNA of the CDR3: TGTGCCAGCAGCTCGCAGGGGGCTGGACCTTACGAGCAGTACTTC. Translating it yields CASSSQGAGPYEQYF.

The CDR3 region is CASSPDPTGTQYF. Here the CDR3 DNA reads TGTGCCAGCAGCCCAGACCCTACGGGGACCCAGTACTTC. This chain uses TRBV11-2 with TRBJ2-5, with D unclear. Per germline, CDR1 SGHAT and CDR2 FQNNGV. V dropped 5 bases and J dropped 7 bases, with 14 bases sitting between them. CDR3 length: 13 amino acids.

V usage is TRBV5-5 and J usage is TRBJ1-2; no definite D call. The length of the CDR3 is 15 residues. Germline-derived CDR1 and CDR2 are SGHKS and YYEKEE (reference sequence). The ends were cut back, 1 base at V and 4 bases at J, with 14 bases in the middle. Here the CDR3 DNA reads TGTGCCAGCAGCTTGTACGCCTTGGGTAGCTATGGCTACACCTTC. This encodes CASSLYALGSYGYTF.

The rearrangement links TRBV18 to TRBJ2-7, with 11 bases lining up with TRBD1. Trimming removed 2 bases from V and 0 bases from J; junction bases left unmatched: 3. The CDR3 spans 16 residues. CDR1 KGHSH and CDR2 LQKENI come from the germline V gene. This CDR3 is CASSPSGTGGSYEQYF. CDR3 coding DNA: TGTGCCAGCTCACCATCGGGGACAGGGGGCTCCTACGAGCAGTACTTC.

CDR3 coding DNA: TGTGCCAGCAGAGGGGAATGGAATTCACCCCTCCACTTT. It codes for CASRGEWNSPLHF. V and J are TRBV9 and TRBJ1-6; tentative D call: TRBD1 (5 bases). The germline gives CDR1 SGDLS, CDR2 YYNGEE. The V gene lost 5 bases and the J gene lost 7 bases, with 10 bases spanning the gap. The CDR3 spans 13 residues. Variable domain in full (rest from reference TRBV9 and TRBJ1-6): DSGVTQTPKHLITATGQRVTLRCSPRSGDLSVYWYQQSLDQGLQFLIQYYNGEERAKGNILERFSAQQFPDLHSELNLSSLELGDSALYFCASRGEWNSPLHFGNGTRLTVT.